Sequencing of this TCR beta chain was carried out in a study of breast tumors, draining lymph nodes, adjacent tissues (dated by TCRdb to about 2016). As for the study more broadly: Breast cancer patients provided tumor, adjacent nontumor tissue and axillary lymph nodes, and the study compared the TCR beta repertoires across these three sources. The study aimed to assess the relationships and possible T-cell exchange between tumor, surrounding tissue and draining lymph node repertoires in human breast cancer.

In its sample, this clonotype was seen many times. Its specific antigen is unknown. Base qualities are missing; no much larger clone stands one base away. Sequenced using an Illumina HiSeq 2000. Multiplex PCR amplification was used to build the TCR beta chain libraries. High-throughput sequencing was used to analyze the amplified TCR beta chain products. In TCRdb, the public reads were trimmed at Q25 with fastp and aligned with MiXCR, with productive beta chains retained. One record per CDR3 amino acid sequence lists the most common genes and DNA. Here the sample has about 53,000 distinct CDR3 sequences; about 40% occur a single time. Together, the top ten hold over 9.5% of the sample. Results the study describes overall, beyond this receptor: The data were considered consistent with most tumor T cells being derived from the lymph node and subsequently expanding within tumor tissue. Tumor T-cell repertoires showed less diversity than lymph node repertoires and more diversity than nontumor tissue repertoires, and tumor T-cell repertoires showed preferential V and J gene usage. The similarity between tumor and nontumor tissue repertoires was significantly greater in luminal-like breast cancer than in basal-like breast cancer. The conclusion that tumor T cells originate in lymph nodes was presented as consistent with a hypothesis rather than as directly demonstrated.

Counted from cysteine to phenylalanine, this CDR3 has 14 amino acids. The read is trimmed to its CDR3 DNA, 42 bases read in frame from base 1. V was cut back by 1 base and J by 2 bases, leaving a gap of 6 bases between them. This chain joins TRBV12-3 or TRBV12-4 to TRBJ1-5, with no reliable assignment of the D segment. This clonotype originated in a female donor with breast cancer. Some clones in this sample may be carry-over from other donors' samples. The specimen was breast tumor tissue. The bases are TGTGCCAGCAGTTTAGGGCGCGGCAATCAGCCCCAGCATTTT. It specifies CASSLGRGNQPQHF.